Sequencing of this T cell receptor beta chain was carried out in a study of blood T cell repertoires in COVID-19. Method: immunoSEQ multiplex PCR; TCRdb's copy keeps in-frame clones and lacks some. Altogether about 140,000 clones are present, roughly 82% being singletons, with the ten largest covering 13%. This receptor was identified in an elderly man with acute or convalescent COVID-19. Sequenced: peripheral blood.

The CDR3 DNA reads as TGTGCCAGCGGCACAGGGAGCTATGGCTACACCTTC. This translates into CASGTGSYGYTF. This sequence joins TRBV2 and TRBJ1-2, with TRBD1 as a possible D gene (6 bases). Per germline, CDR1 SNHLY and CDR2 FYNNEI. Between the trimmed V and J ends, which lost 8 bases and 4 bases, there was a span of 11 bases. The CDR3 has 12 residues.